This record concerns one T cell receptor (beta chain) sequence. PCR used 60 Vbeta primers and 13 Jbeta primers. Profiled with immunoSEQ multiplex PCR; TCRdb holds only in-frame clones, not every one. The sample gives over 120,000 clones, about four fifths of which show up once; under 6% is in the top ten. The sample belongs to a study of cytomegalovirus exposure and HLA in healthy donors. This CDR3 has 15 amino acids. V shed 4 bases, J shed 1 base, and the junction held 5 bases outside the gene matches. CDR1 and CDR2 from the germline V gene are SGDLS and YYNGEE. This sequence originates from a man in his forties in good health and CMV-seronegative. The gene calls are TRBV9 and TRBJ1-1, with 9 bases identical to TRBD1. Sample: PBMCs. Here the CDR3 DNA reads TGTGCCAGCAGCCCTCGGACAGGGGCGAACACTGAAGCTTTCTTT. Translation gives CASSPRTGANTEAFF. Full variable domain (remainder filled in from reference TRBV9 and TRBJ1-1): DSGVTQTPKHLITATGQRVTLRCSPRSGDLSVYWYQQSLDQGLQFLIQYYNGEERAKGNILERFSAQQFPDLHSELNLSSLELGDSALYFCASSPRTGANTEAFFGQGTRLTVV.